A single sample is the source of the 19 T cell receptor beta chains below, sequenced in a study of blood T cell repertoires in COVID-19. Generated by immunoSEQ multiplex PCR, the TCRdb table keeps only in-frame clones and is missing some. The data show roughly 230,000 clones, roughly 85% seen once. Sample: PBMCs or T cells enriched from blood (not recorded which). Source of these receptors: a woman in her forties or fifties who had been exposed to COVID-19.

The rearrangement uses TRBV5-5 and TRBJ1-1, with a tentative D call TRBD1 (5 bases). Germline CDR1 SGHKS, CDR2 YYEKEE (reference sequence). Trimming removed 10 bases from V and 5 bases from J, with 21 bases in between. The CDR3 covers 14 residues. The CDR3 DNA reads as TGTGCCTCCATGAGGGGCGGGGCGGGAACTGAAGCTTTCTTT. This gives the protein CASMRGGAGTEAFF. Filled out from reference TRBV5-5 and TRBJ1-1, the complete variable domain reads DAGVTQSPTHLIKTRGQQVTLRCSPISGHKSVSWYQQVLGQGPQFIFQYYEKEERGRGNFPDRFSARQFPNYSSELNVNALLLGDSALYLCASMRGGAGTEAFFGQGTRLTVV.

The chain couples TRBV4-2 to TRBJ2-2, with D perhaps matching TRBD1 (7 bases). Germline CDR1 and CDR2: LGHNA and YNFKEQ. This CDR3 region has 16 residues. Trimming cost V 1 base and J 6 bases, with 15 bases left between them. CDR3 loop: CASSQGGTGEAGELFF. As DNA, the CDR3 is TGTGCCAGCAGCCAAGGGGGTACAGGGGAGGCCGGGGAGCTGTTTTTT.

The chain recombines TRBV18 with TRBJ1-1, with D possibly matching TRBD1 (5 bases). CDR3 length: 16 residues. Germline CDR1 is KGHSH and CDR2 is LQKENI. Between the trimmed V and J ends, which lost 3 bases and 4 bases, there was a span of 18 bases. CDR3 nucleotides: TGTGCCAGCTCACCGGGGACGGCGGGAGGTGTCACTGAAGCTTTCTTT. The encoded protein is CASSPGTAGGVTEAFF.

This chain uses TRBV24-1 with TRBJ1-5, with a tentative D call TRBD1 (6 bases). Germline lookup yields CDR1 KGHDR and CDR2 SFDVKD. Trimming cost V 4 bases and J 0 bases, with 15 bases left between them. This CDR3 contains 17 residues. CDR3 residues: CATSDPRTGHSNQPQHF. Written as DNA, the CDR3 is TGTGCCACCAGTGACCCTAGAACAGGGCATAGCAATCAGCCCCAGCATTTT.

V is TRBV29-1 and J is TRBJ1-2, with unresolved D. CDR1 and CDR2 (germline): SQVTM, ANQGSEA. The CDR3 runs to 12 residues. Trimming cost V 3 bases and J 1 base, with 6 bases left between them. As DNA, the CDR3 is TGCAGCGTTGATGCACTTAACTATGGCTACACCTTC. This gives the protein CSVDALNYGYTF. The whole variable domain, remainder taken from reference TRBV29-1 and TRBJ1-2, is SAVISQKPSRDICQRGTSLTIQCQVDSQVTMMFWYRQQPGQSLTLIATANQGSEATYESGFVIDKFPISRPNLTFSTLTVSNMSPEDSSIYLCSVDALNYGYTFGSGTRLTVV.

V is TRBV3-1 (or the pseudogene TRBV3-2) and J is TRBJ1-2, with 7 bases that match TRBD1. The CDR3 totals 14 residues. J gave up 2 bases and V 9 bases, and 9 bases lay outside the gene matches. Germline V lookup: CDR1 LGHDT, CDR2 YNNKEL (reference sequence). The CDR3 DNA is TGTGCCAGTCGGACAGGATCTTCGAACTATGGCTACACCTTC. Protein product: CASRTGSSNYGYTF.

The V gene is TRBV6-5, the J gene TRBJ1-2; D is unclear. Trimming shortened V by 7 bases and J by 4 bases, and 10 bases separated the two germline ends. The CDR3 has 12 residues. CDR1 and CDR2 (germline): MNHEY, SVGAGI. Here the CDR3 reads CASTPGGYGYTF. The CDR3 nucleotides are TGTGCCAGCACCCCAGGTGGCTATGGCTACACCTTC.

The V gene is TRBV7-6, the J gene TRBJ2-2; 9 nucleotides agree with TRBD1. J gave up 6 bases and V 5 bases, and 7 bases lay outside the gene matches. The CDR3 is 15 residues long. CDR1 is SGHVS and CDR2 is FNYEAQ in the germline V gene. The CDR3 sequence is CASSGRTGAAGELFF. CDR3 DNA: TGTGCCAGCAGCGGAAGGACAGGGGCAGCCGGGGAGCTGTTTTTT.

This clone turned up a few times. This rearrangement joins TRBV13 to TRBJ1-1; D perhaps matches TRBD1 (6 bases). Germline V gene sequence: CDR1 PRHDT, CDR2 FYEKMQ (reference sequence). Trimming took off 0 bases at V and 4 bases at J, with 12 bases between the two ends. CDR3 length: 15 amino acids. As DNA, the CDR3 is TGTGCCAGCAGCTTAGGGGAGGGGGAGGGCACTGAAGCTTTCTTT. Amino acids: CASSLGEGEGTEAFF.

The chain combines TRBV12-5 with TRBJ2-1; the D gene is possibly TRBD1 (6 bases). CDR1 and CDR2 (germline): LGHNT, FRNRAP. This CDR3 is built from 13 residues. The germline V and J ends were trimmed by 0 bases and 6 bases, with 6 bases remaining between them. The CDR3 spells CASGLVGGNEQFF. CDR3 coding DNA: TGTGCTAGTGGTTTGGTAGGGGGCAATGAGCAGTTCTTC.

The DNA of the CDR3 is TGTGCCAGCAGCTTGATAGGGGGCGGAAACACCATATATTTT. Its translation: CASSLIGGGNTIYF. V gene TRBV5-6 combines with J gene TRBJ1-3, with 7 bases lining up with TRBD1. This CDR3 has 14 residues. V shed 1 base, J shed 4 bases, and the junction held 2 bases outside the gene matches. From germline, CDR1 is SGHDT and CDR2 YYEEEE.

The chain carries TRBV19 and TRBJ1-1, with 7 nucleotides matching TRBD1. The V segment lost 5 bases and the J segment 5 bases; nucleotides outside the gene matches: 5. CDR1 is LNHDA and CDR2 is SQIVND in the germline V gene (reference sequence). The CDR3 spans 13 residues. The CDR3 reads CASSVDRDTEAFF. The CDR3 region has the DNA TGTGCCAGTAGTGTCGACAGGGATACTGAAGCTTTCTTT.

This clone was counted once. The chain joins TRBV27 to TRBJ1-4; D perhaps matches TRBD1 (5 bases). The germline V gene has CDR1 MNHEY and CDR2 SMNVEV (reference sequence). CDR3 length equals 15 residues. V was trimmed by 5 bases and J by 8 bases, leaving 18 bases between them. The CDR3 coding sequence is TGTGCCAGCAGTCCCAGCGCAGGGAGGTTGGAAAAACTGTTTTTT. It specifies CASSPSAGRLEKLFF. The whole variable domain, filled in from reference TRBV27 and TRBJ1-4, reads EAQVTQNPRYLITVTGKKLTVTCSQNMNHEYMSWYRQDPGLGLRQIYYSMNVEVTDKGDVPEGYKVSRKEKRNFPLILESPSPNQTSLYFCASSPSAGRLEKLFFGSGTQLSVL.

A single count supports this clone. This sequence joins TRBV6-2 or TRBV6-3 and TRBJ1-5, with D possibly TRBD1 on 6 matching bases. V lost 2 bases to trimming and J lost 1 base, with 18 bases between them. Germline lookup yields CDR1 MNHEY and CDR2 SVGEGT. The CDR3 loop spans 18 amino acids. This CDR3 reads CASSYLRLRGESNQPQHF. The CDR3 coding sequence is TGTGCCAGCAGTTACCTTCGGCTCAGGGGTGAGAGCAATCAGCCCCAGCATTTT.

The genes are TRBV12-2 and TRBJ2-3; the table's D call, TRBD1, was not checked against the DNA. TRBV12-2 is recorded as a pseudogene. This CDR3 is built from 18 residues. The CDR3 nucleotides read TGTGCAAGTCGCTTATGTTTCGGTGGGGGCCAGACACCCTCTACGCAGTATTTT. Residues: CASRLCFGGGQTPSTQYF.

This clone was counted between two and nine times. The chain links TRBV3-1 (or the pseudogene TRBV3-2) to TRBJ1-1; no definite D call. The CDR3 runs 16 residues. V shed 5 bases and J shed 4 bases, with 20 bases lying between them. From germline, CDR1 is LGHDT and CDR2 YNNKEL (reference sequence). CDR3 residues: CASSNRGRARLTEAFF. CDR3 nucleotides: TGTGCCAGCAGCAACCGTGGGAGGGCAAGACTCACTGAAGCTTTCTTT.

The CDR3 protein is CASSIYQGREKLFF. Here the CDR3 DNA reads TGTGCCAGTAGTATCTATCAGGGTCGGGAAAAACTGTTTTTT. The chain recombines TRBV19 with TRBJ1-4; possible D gene TRBD1, 5 bases. The V end lost 3 bases, the J end lost 8 bases, and 13 bases lay between the germline ends. CDR3 length: 14 amino acids. Germline V gene sequence: CDR1 LNHDA, CDR2 SQIVND (reference sequence).

Here the CDR3 reads CASSPYRGFGYNEQFF. The DNA of the CDR3 is TGTGCCAGCAGCCCGTACAGGGGATTTGGGTACAATGAGCAGTTCTTC. This sequence joins TRBV3-1 (or the pseudogene TRBV3-2) and TRBJ2-1; the match to TRBD1 covers 7 bases. CDR1 and CDR2 from the germline V gene are LGHDT and YNNKEL (reference sequence). The CDR3 sequence is 16 residues long. V gave up 4 bases and J gave up 4 bases; unmatched junction bases: 10.

The chain links TRBV5-1 to TRBJ2-2, with 8 bases aligning to TRBD2. In germline, CDR1 is SGHRS, CDR2 YFSETQ. V shed 5 bases and J 2 bases; nucleotides not matched to a gene: 8. The CDR3 has 16 amino acids. CDR3 in DNA: TGCGCCAGCAGTCCCGGGGGGGTCTTAAACACCGGGGAGCTGTTTTTT. Residues: CASSPGGVLNTGELFF.